These 14 T cell receptor beta chains originate from one sample sequenced in a study of blood T cell repertoires in COVID-19. The protocol was immunoSEQ multiplex PCR, while the TCRdb copy is restricted to in-frame clones and leaves out a portion. The sample gives roughly 410,000 clones, around 89% of which show up once; approximately 1.2% is in the top ten. The sample was peripheral blood. The source of these receptors is a man aged 40-50 years with acute or convalescent COVID-19.

The rearrangement joins TRBV2 to TRBJ2-7; D remains unclear. Trimming took off 3 bases at V and 0 bases at J, with 9 bases between the two ends. In germline, CDR1 is SNHLY, CDR2 FYNNEI. The CDR3 has 14 residues. In DNA form, the CDR3 reads TGTGCCAGCAGTGATTACGGTGGCTCCTACGAGCAGTACTTC. Protein sequence: CASSDYGGSYEQYF.

This chain uses TRBV10-3 with TRBJ2-5, with D possibly being TRBD2 (6 bases). Germline V gives CDR1 ENHRY, CDR2 SYGVKD. V lost 0 bases and J 5 bases, leaving 19 bases between the germline ends. The CDR3 is 17 residues long. CDR3 in amino acids: CAISESGGAVGGETQYF. DNA of the CDR3: TGTGCCATCAGTGAGTCCGGCGGAGCGGTTGGGGGGGAGACCCAGTACTTC.

V and J are TRBV7-9 and TRBJ2-5, with 12 bases fitting TRBD1. The germline V gene has CDR1 SEHNR and CDR2 FQNEAQ (reference sequence). The ends lost 4 bases at V and 0 bases at J; junction bases unmatched: 12. The CDR3 is 19 amino acids. In nucleotides, the CDR3 is TGTGCCAGCAGCTCATTGCGGGGACAGGGGGCTATGTACCAAGAGACCCAGTACTTC. Its protein product is CASSSLRGQGAMYQETQYF.

The rearrangement joins TRBV6-5 to TRBJ2-7; the match to TRBD1 covers 9 bases. V was pared by 2 bases and J by 4 bases, with 3 bases of the junction left unmatched. Germline V CDR1 and CDR2: MNHEY, SVGAGI. The CDR3 contains 14 residues. This chain's CDR3 is CASSYLDRGYEQYF. CDR3 nucleotides: TGTGCCAGCAGTTACCTAGACAGGGGGTACGAGCAGTACTTC.

The rearrangement joins TRBV6-5 to TRBJ1-5; D remains unclear. This CDR3 is 13 amino acids long. V was clipped by 6 bases and J by 4 bases, with 10 bases between them. Germline V gene lookup returns CDR1 MNHEY and CDR2 SVGAGI. CDR3 in amino acids: CASSAGYNQPQHF. Here the CDR3 DNA reads TGTGCCAGCAGCGCGGGGTATAATCAGCCCCAGCATTTT.

The chain has TRBV27 and TRBJ2-7, with 8 positions matching TRBD2. This CDR3 spans 14 amino acids. V trimming: 5 bases; J trimming: 7 bases; junction bases outside the gene matches: 10. Germline V gene lookup returns CDR1 MNHEY and CDR2 SMNVEV (reference sequence). CDR3 protein: CASSLAAGGKEQYF. In nucleotides, the CDR3 is TGTGCCAGCAGTCTGGCCGCGGGGGGCAAGGAGCAGTACTTC.

The V gene is TRBV6-5, the J gene TRBJ2-3, with 7 bases aligning to TRBD1. With 7 bases clipped from V and 2 bases from J, the junction kept 6 bases outside the gene matches. Per germline, CDR1 MNHEY and CDR2 SVGAGI. The CDR3 has 14 residues. The CDR3 region has the DNA TGTGCCAGCACTACGGGACAGCACACAGATACGCAGTATTTT. Its translation is CASTTGQHTDTQYF.

The chain carries TRBV5-1 and TRBJ1-2; D is unclear. Trimming took off 0 bases at V and 4 bases at J, with 10 bases between the two ends. The CDR3 is 14 amino acids. Germline V gene data show CDR1 as SGHRS and CDR2 as YFSETQ. CDR3 coding DNA: TGCGCCAGCAGCTTGGCCGGCGGGCCCTATGGCTACACCTTC. It codes for CASSLAGGPYGYTF.

This chain connects TRBV6-1 to TRBJ2-3; TRBD2 might be the D (5 bases). Trimming removed 3 bases at V and 0 bases at J, with 10 bases between. The CDR3 totals 15 residues. In germline, CDR1 is MNHNS, CDR2 SASEGT. CDR3 in DNA: TGTGCCAGCAGTGATTTTTCGGGGAGCACAGATACGCAGTATTTT. Translation gives CASSDFSGSTDTQYF.

This chain connects TRBV5-1 to TRBJ2-3; 14 bases line up with TRBD2. V shed 4 bases and J 0 bases; nucleotides not matched to a gene: 13. This CDR3 has 20 residues. The V gene's germline CDR1 is SGHRS and CDR2 YFSETQ. The CDR3 loop reads CASSLRTSGRPGRSTDTQYF. CDR3 in DNA: TGCGCCAGCAGCCTTCGGACTAGCGGGAGGCCAGGGCGGAGCACAGATACGCAGTATTTT.

This sequence joins TRBV7-9 and TRBJ1-1, with D perhaps TRBD1 (5 bases). Germline V CDR1 and CDR2: SEHNR, FQNEAQ (reference sequence). Between the trimmed V and J ends, which lost 3 bases and 0 bases, there was a span of 11 bases. The CDR3 is made up of 15 amino acids. This CDR3 reads CASSFLGGMNTEAFF. For the CDR3, the DNA is TGTGCCAGCAGCTTCTTGGGGGGGATGAACACTGAAGCTTTCTTT.

The chain recombines TRBV5-1 with TRBJ1-3; no clear D gene. The germline V gene encodes CDR1 SGHRS and CDR2 YFSETQ. The germline V and J ends were trimmed by 0 bases and 0 bases, with 10 bases remaining between them. The CDR3 sequence is 16 residues long. DNA for the CDR3: TGCGCCAGCAGCTTGGCCGCGGGGAGCTCTGGAAACACCATATATTTT. Amino acid sequence: CASSLAAGSSGNTIYF.

This rearrangement joins TRBV4-2 to TRBJ1-4; 8 bases are a match to TRBD1. The CDR3 has 14 amino acids. V trimming: 0 bases; J trimming: 7 bases; junction bases outside the gene matches: 1. The germline CDR1 and CDR2 sequences are LGHNA and YNFKEQ. DNA for the CDR3: TGTGCCAGCAGCCAAGACGACAGGGGTGAAAAACTGTTTTTT. Its protein product is CASSQDDRGEKLFF.

The chain carries TRBV28 and TRBJ2-5, with TRBD2 as a possible D gene (6 bases). V was cut by 5 bases and J by 5 bases, with 18 bases left in between. Germline CDR1 and CDR2: MDHEN and SYDVKM. The length of the CDR3 is 15 residues. The CDR3 DNA is TGTGCCAGCAGTCCCTTCAAGCTAGCGACTGAGACCCAGTACTTC. It is translated as CASSPFKLATETQYF.